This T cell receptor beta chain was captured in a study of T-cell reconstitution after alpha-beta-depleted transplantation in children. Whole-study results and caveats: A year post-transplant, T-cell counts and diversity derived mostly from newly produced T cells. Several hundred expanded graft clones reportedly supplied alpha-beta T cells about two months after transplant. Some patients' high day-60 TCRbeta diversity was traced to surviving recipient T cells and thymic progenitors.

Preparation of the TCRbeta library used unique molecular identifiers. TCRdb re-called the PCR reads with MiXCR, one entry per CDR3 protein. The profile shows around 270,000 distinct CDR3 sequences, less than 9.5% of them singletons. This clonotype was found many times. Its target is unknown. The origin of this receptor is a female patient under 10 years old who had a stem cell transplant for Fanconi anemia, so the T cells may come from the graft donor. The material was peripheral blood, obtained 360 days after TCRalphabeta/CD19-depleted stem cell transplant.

CDR3 DNA: TGCAGCGTTGAGGAAACTGAAGCTTTCTTT. Protein product: CSVEETEAFF. The gene calls are TRBV29-1 and TRBJ1-1; D unclear. In germline, CDR1 is SQVTM, CDR2 ANQGSEA. This CDR3 contains 10 residues. The germline V and J ends were trimmed by 3 bases and 5 bases, with 4 bases remaining between them.